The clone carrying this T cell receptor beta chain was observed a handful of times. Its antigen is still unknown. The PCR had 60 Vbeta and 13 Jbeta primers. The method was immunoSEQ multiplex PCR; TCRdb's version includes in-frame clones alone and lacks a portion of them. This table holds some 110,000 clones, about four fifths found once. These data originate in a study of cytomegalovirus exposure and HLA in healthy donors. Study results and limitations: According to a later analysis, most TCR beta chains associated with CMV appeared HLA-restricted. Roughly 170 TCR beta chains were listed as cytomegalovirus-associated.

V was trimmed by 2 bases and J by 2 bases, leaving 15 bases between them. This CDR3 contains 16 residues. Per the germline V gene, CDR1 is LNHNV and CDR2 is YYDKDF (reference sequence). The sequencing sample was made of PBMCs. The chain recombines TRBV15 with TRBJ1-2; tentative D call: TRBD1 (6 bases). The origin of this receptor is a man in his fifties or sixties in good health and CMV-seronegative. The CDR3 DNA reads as TGTGCCACCAGCAGACCAGGACAGTCCCTGAACTATGGCTACACCTTC. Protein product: CATSRPGQSLNYGYTF.